This TCR beta chain originates from a study of cytomegalovirus exposure and HLA in healthy donors. PCR was performed using 60 Vbeta and 13 Jbeta primers. The protocol was immunoSEQ multiplex PCR, while the TCRdb copy is restricted to in-frame clones and leaves out a portion. The sample records under 200,000 clones, approximately 78% being singletons. The CDR3 is 17 residues long. CDR1 and CDR2 (germline): LNHNV, YYDKDF (reference sequence). V shed 1 base and J 4 bases; nucleotides not matched to a gene: 7. A remark on this clone: Its antigen remains unknown.

Broader study findings: Using a false discovery rate of 0.05, a later analysis showed that some 16,000 TCR beta sequences were associated with HLA alleles. As was reported, the classifier diagnosed cytomegalovirus status with high specificity and sensitivity.

The chain recombines TRBV15 with TRBJ1-5, with 10 bases aligning to TRBD1. Sequenced sample: PBMCs. This receptor was taken from a girl aged 2-10 years in good health and CMV-seropositive. Written as DNA, the CDR3 is TGTGCCACCAGCAGAGGGACAGGGGGTCTCCTTAATCAGCCCCAGCATTTT. Translating it yields CATSRGTGGLLNQPQHF.